The 16 T cell receptor beta chains below were found in one sample sequenced in a study of blood T cells in healthy people across ages. The second PCR ran roughly 7 to 12 cycles with a sample-barcoded 5' primer and J-beta primers. TCRdb passed the 5' RACE reads through MiXCR, listing each CDR3 protein once. There are approximately 790,000 distinct CDR3 sequences in the sample; about 62% occur only once, and about a quarter lies in the top ten. The sequenced sample consisted of blood. Source of these receptors: a man aged 25 to 40 in good health.

The chain links TRBV7-9 to TRBJ2-5; D not certain. Germline assignment: CDR1 SEHNR and CDR2 FQNEAQ (reference sequence). V was pared by 5 bases and J by 7 bases, with 11 bases between. The CDR3 loop spans 12 amino acids. CDR3 in DNA: TGTGCCAGCAGCGCGGACCCGAGGACCCAGTACTTC. It translates to CASSADPRTQYF.

This chain joins TRBV4-2 and TRBJ2-5; 8 bases map to TRBD1. The V gene end was trimmed by 0 bases and the J gene end by 11 bases; junction bases not matched to a gene: 11. The CDR3 has 15 residues. Germline V CDR1 and CDR2: LGHNA, YNFKEQ. The CDR3: CASSQEPQGAYEQYF. CDR3 nucleotide sequence: TGTGCCAGCAGCCAAGAGCCCCAGGGGGCATATGAGCAGTACTTC.

The chain carries TRBV29-1 and TRBJ1-6, with a tentative D call TRBD1 (5 bases). Germline V CDR1 and CDR2: SQVTM, ANQGSEA. The V end lost 7 bases, the J end lost 10 bases, and 17 bases lay between the germline ends. The CDR3 length is 13 residues. The CDR3 sequence: CSAMSDGGSPLHF. The CDR3 bases are TGCAGCGCTATGTCGGACGGGGGATCACCCCTCCACTTT.

This clonotype came up a few times. The chain couples TRBV24-1 to TRBJ2-1; tentatively, D is TRBD1 (6 bases). Germline lookup yields CDR1 KGHDR and CDR2 SFDVKD. The CDR3 has 14 residues. V lost 3 bases and J 2 bases, leaving 7 bases between the germline ends. DNA of the CDR3: TGTGCCACCAGTGATCGGACAGCCTACAATGAGCAGTTCTTC. Encoded protein: CATSDRTAYNEQFF.

The chain couples TRBV4-3 to TRBJ2-3; TRBD2 matches at 11 bases. Germline-derived CDR1 and CDR2 are LGHNA and YSLEER. This CDR3 has 17 amino acids. The V and J ends lost 0 bases and 4 bases, in that order; junction bases with no gene match: 6. Written as DNA, the CDR3 is TGCGCCAGCAGCCAAGAGTTAGCGGGGGGGCCGTCAGATACGCAGTATTTT. This sequence encodes CASSQELAGGPSDTQYF.

This rearrangement joins TRBV7-2 to TRBJ2-3; 13 nucleotides agree with TRBD2. V shed 5 bases and J 7 bases; nucleotides not matched to a gene: 9. Germline CDR1 SGHTA, CDR2 FQGNSA. This CDR3 spans 16 amino acids. This CDR3 reads CASSPRLAGGLYTQYF. In DNA form, the CDR3 reads TGTGCCAGCAGCCCTAGACTAGCGGGGGGCTTATATACGCAGTATTTT.

The rearrangement links TRBV10-3 to TRBJ2-5; no firm D call. The J call is in doubt because the DNA end fits TRBJ2-7 better. The CDR3 is made up of 12 amino acids. CDR1 ENHRY and CDR2 SYGVKD come from the germline V gene. CDR3 in DNA: TGTGCCATCAGTGATTACAGATACGAGCAGTACTTC. It is translated as CAISDYRYEQYF.

The V call is TRBV25-1, the J call TRBJ2-7; 8 positions agree with TRBD1. V gave up 5 bases and J gave up 0 bases; unmatched junction bases: 6. This CDR3 region has 15 residues. CDR1 MGHDK and CDR2 SYGVNS come from the germline V gene. Here the CDR3 reads CASSKGQGYSYEQYF. CDR3 bases: TGTGCCAGCAGTAAAGGACAGGGCTACTCCTACGAGCAGTACTTC.

V and J are TRBV6-1 and TRBJ2-7, with a tentative D call TRBD2 (6 bases). CDR1 and CDR2 from the germline V gene are MNHNS and SASEGT. The CDR3 covers 14 residues. Trimming took 4 bases from V and 3 from J, leaving 13 bases between them. The CDR3 is CASSAQRVLYEQYF. The CDR3 DNA is TGTGCCAGCAGTGCCCAGCGGGTGCTCTACGAGCAGTACTTC.

The J gene is TRBJ2-1, the V gene TRBV5-6; D might be TRBD2 (7 bases). Germline V lookup: CDR1 SGHDT, CDR2 YYEEEE. The CDR3 sequence is 15 residues long. Trimming removed 4 bases from V and 2 bases from J, with 13 bases in between. CDR3 loop: CASSPRGAPYNEQFF. CDR3 bases: TGTGCCAGCAGCCCTCGGGGGGCGCCCTACAATGAGCAGTTCTTC.

The chain recombines TRBV7-2 with TRBJ2-3, with 14 bases identical to TRBD2. The germline V gene has CDR1 SGHTA and CDR2 FQGNSA. The CDR3 length is 16 residues. V gave up 2 bases and J gave up 6 bases; unmatched junction bases: 4. The CDR3 protein is CASSLMGLAGVDTQYF. Here the CDR3 DNA reads TGTGCCAGCAGCTTAATGGGACTAGCGGGGGTGGATACGCAGTATTTT.

The J gene is TRBJ2-1, the V gene TRBV27; D might be TRBD2 (7 bases). The better agreement between TRBJ2-7 and the DNA end casts doubt on the J call. Germline-derived CDR1 and CDR2 are MNHEY and SMNVEV (reference sequence). The CDR3 is made up of 15 amino acids. The CDR3 region has the DNA TGTGCCAGCAGGCCGGTGGGGGGGCCCTACAATGAGCAGTACTTC. Amino acids: CASRPVGGPYNEQYF.

The V gene is TRBV15, the J gene TRBJ1-5; 8 bases are a match to TRBD1. The CDR3 length is 17 residues. Germline-derived CDR1 and CDR2 are LNHNV and YYDKDF (reference sequence). The junction had 6 bases not matched to a gene; V was cut back by 0 bases and J by 2 bases. In DNA form, the CDR3 reads TGTGCCACCAGCAGAGATCGAGAGACAGGGGGCAATCAGCCCCAGCATTTT. This codes for CATSRDRETGGNQPQHF. The full variable domain, its missing parts supplied by reference TRBV15 and TRBJ1-5, is DAMVIQNPRYQVTQFGKPVTLSCSQTLNHNVMYWYQQKSSQAPKLLFHYYDKDFNNEADTPDNFQSRRPNTSFCFLDIRSPGLGDTAMYLCATSRDRETGGNQPQHFGDGTRLSIL.

This chain links TRBV14 with TRBJ2-5; D possibly corresponds to TRBD1 (6 bases). CDR1 SGHDN and CDR2 FVKESK come from the germline V gene. The CDR3 length is 14 residues. Deletions cut 4 bases from V and 4 bases from J, with 13 bases between. The CDR3 DNA reads as TGTGCCAGCAGCCCCTGGGGGCGGAGAGAGACCCAGTACTTC. This codes for CASSPWGRRETQYF.

For this clonotype: An end of the junction does not agree with germline; a read error may underlie this. V and J are TRBV5-6 and TRBJ2-1; 14 bases agree with TRBD2. There are 17 residues in the CDR3. Germline V gene lookup returns CDR1 SGHDT and CDR2 YYEEEE. The DNA of the CDR3 is TGTGCCAGCAGCCATGGACTAGCGGGGGGTCTCTACAATGAGCGGTTCTTC. Its translation: CASSHGLAGGLYNERFF. The full variable domain, with the rest looked up from reference TRBV5-6 and TRBJ2-1, is DAGVTQSPTHLIKTRGQQVTLRCSPKSGHDTVSWYQQALGQGPQFIFQYYEEEERQRGNFPDRFSGHQFPNYSSELNVNALLLGDSALYLCASSHGLAGGLYNERFFGPGTRLTVL.

In this sample, this clonotype turned up a few times. This sequence joins TRBV27 and TRBJ1-4; D possibly corresponds to TRBD1 (5 bases). Germline-derived CDR1 and CDR2 are MNHEY and SMNVEV (reference sequence). CDR3 length equals 11 residues. The V gene lost 6 bases and the J gene lost 9 bases, with 8 bases spanning the gap. The CDR3 spells CASSPGQKLFF. DNA for the CDR3: TGTGCCAGCAGCCCGGGACAAAAACTGTTTTTT.